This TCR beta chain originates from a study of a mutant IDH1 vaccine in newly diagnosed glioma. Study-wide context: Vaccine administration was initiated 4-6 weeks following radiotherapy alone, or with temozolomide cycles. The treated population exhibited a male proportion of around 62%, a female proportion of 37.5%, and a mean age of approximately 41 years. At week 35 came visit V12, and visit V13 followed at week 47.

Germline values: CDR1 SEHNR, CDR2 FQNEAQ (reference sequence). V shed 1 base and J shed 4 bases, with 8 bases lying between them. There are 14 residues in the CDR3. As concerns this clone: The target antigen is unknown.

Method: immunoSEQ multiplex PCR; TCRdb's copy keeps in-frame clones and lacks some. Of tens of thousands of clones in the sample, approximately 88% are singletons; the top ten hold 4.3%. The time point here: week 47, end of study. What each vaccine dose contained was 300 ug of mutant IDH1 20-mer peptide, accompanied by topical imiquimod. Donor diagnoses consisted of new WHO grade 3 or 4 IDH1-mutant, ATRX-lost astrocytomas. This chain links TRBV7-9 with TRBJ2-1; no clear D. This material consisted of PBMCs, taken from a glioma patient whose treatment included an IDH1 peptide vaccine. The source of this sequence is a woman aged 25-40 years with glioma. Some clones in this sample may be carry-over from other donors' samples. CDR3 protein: CASSLGSAYNEQFF. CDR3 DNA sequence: TGTGCCAGCAGCTTAGGGTCAGCATACAATGAGCAGTTCTTC.